This entry features one T cell receptor beta chain sequence. The target antigen is unknown. Generated by immunoSEQ multiplex PCR, the TCRdb table keeps only in-frame clones and is missing some. The sample has 40,000 to 60,000 clones; roughly 85% are singletons. This sample was included in a study of OX40 agonist ivuxolimab in advanced cancers. Study results and limitations: Certain nonresponding patients likewise had low normalized T-cell clonal expansion.

V lost 0 bases, J lost 4 bases, and 6 bases lay in between. The CDR3 has 13 amino acids. Per the germline V gene, CDR1 is MNHNY and CDR2 is SVGAGI (reference sequence). Sequenced here: CD4+ or CD8+ T cells sorted from blood, sampled in a trial of the OX40 agonist ivuxolimab. The receptor comes from an adult with an advanced solid tumor such as melanoma, head and neck, liver or kidney cancer. The rearrangement links TRBV6-6 to TRBJ2-5, with D unresolved. The chain's CDR3 is CASSYSDGETQYF. The CDR3 DNA reads as TGTGCCAGCAGTTACTCGGACGGAGAGACCCAGTACTTC.